The next 28 T cell receptor beta chains were all read from a single sample in a study of blood T cell repertoires in COVID-19. Generated by immunoSEQ multiplex PCR, the TCRdb table keeps only in-frame clones and is missing some. The table lists approximately 320,000 clones, 87% of them singletons, with 8% to 9.5% in the top ten. Sample: PBMCs or T cells enriched from blood (not recorded which). The receptors derive from a woman aged 18-29 years who had recovered from COVID-19.

This chain connects TRBV21-1 to TRBJ2-2; no DNA check was done on the table's D call, TRBD2. TRBV21-1 represents a pseudogene. This CDR3 spans 18 amino acids. In DNA form, the CDR3 reads TGTGCCAGCAGCCCCCGGACTAGCGGGAGGGAGGGCACCGGGGAGCTGTTTTTT. Translation: CASSPRTSGREGTGELFF.

The J gene is TRBJ1-2, the V gene TRBV6-5; 10 bases match TRBD1. The CDR3 runs to 14 residues. Per the germline V gene, CDR1 is MNHEY and CDR2 is SVGAGI. The junction had 8 bases not matched to a gene; V was cut back by 7 bases and J by 6 bases. The CDR3 region has the DNA TGTGCCAGCACCCTAAAGACAGGGGGCAATGGCTACACCTTC. Its protein product is CASTLKTGGNGYTF.

The chain uses TRBV10-3 and TRBJ2-7; a possible D gene is TRBD1 (6 bases). The V end lost 6 bases, the J end lost 3 bases, and 12 bases lay between the germline ends. This CDR3 has 13 amino acids. Germline V gene sequence: CDR1 ENHRY, CDR2 SYGVKD. The CDR3 nucleotides read TGTGCCATCAGCCGAACAGGGCACTACGAGCAGTACTTC. It translates to CAISRTGHYEQYF.

V is TRBV9 and J is TRBJ2-5; TRBD2 agrees at 9 bases. The CDR3 runs 14 residues. Germline values: CDR1 SGDLS, CDR2 YYNGEE. After removal of 0 bases from V and 11 bases from J, the junction contained 8 bases not matched to a gene. The CDR3 reads CASSVGWGTSFQYF. The DNA for the CDR3 is TGTGCCAGCAGCGTAGGGTGGGGGACTAGCTTTCAGTACTTC.

J is TRBJ2-7 and V is TRBV7-2, with 9 bases lining up with TRBD2. The CDR3 extends over 16 amino acids. Germline CDR1 SGHTA, CDR2 FQGNSA. Unmatched junction bases numbered 8, after V lost 5 bases and J lost 0 bases. This CDR3 reads CASSLRGGPSSYEQYF. CDR3 sequence (DNA): TGTGCCAGCAGCCTGCGGGGGGGCCCAAGCTCCTACGAGCAGTACTTC.

The chain recombines TRBV4-1 with TRBJ1-1; tentatively, D is TRBD1 (6 bases). The CDR3 contains 13 residues. CDR1 and CDR2 (germline): MGHRA, YSYEKL. V was trimmed by 3 bases and J by 4 bases, leaving 9 bases between them. The CDR3 region is CASSHRGGTEAFF. CDR3 in DNA: TGCGCCAGCAGCCATAGGGGGGGCACTGAAGCTTTCTTT.

The CDR3 spells CASNHQGGGSQPQHF. For the CDR3, the DNA is TGTGCCAGCAATCACCAGGGGGGAGGCAGTCAGCCCCAGCATTTT. This sequence joins TRBV28 and TRBJ1-5, with 7 bases aligning to TRBD1. CDR1 is MDHEN and CDR2 is SYDVKM in the germline V gene. The V and J ends lost 7 bases and 6 bases, in that order; junction bases with no gene match: 12. This CDR3 has 15 amino acids.

The rearrangement joins TRBV28 to TRBJ2-7; 8 nucleotides align to TRBD1. The germline CDR1 and CDR2 sequences are MDHEN and SYDVKM. There are 13 residues in the CDR3. V shed 7 bases, J shed 2 bases, and the junction held 4 bases outside the gene matches. The CDR3 here is CASKTGGPYEQYF. The CDR3 bases are TGTGCCAGCAAAACAGGGGGTCCCTACGAGCAGTACTTC.

V is TRBV12-3 or TRBV12-4 and J is TRBJ2-1; 12 bases align to TRBD2. This CDR3 has 13 amino acids. V shed 6 bases, J shed 6 bases, and the junction held 0 bases outside the gene matches. CDR3 DNA sequence: TGTGCCAGCAGGACTAGCGGGAGCAATGAGCAGTTCTTC. Translating it yields CASRTSGSNEQFF.

The chain carries TRBV27 and TRBJ1-2; the D gene is possibly TRBD1 (5 bases). The V end lost 4 bases, the J end lost 6 bases, and 12 bases lay between the germline ends. The CDR3 loop spans 13 amino acids. Germline V gives CDR1 MNHEY, CDR2 SMNVEV (reference sequence). The CDR3 nucleotides read TGTGCCAGCAGTTCAAGGGGTTTGGATGGCTACACCTTC. It encodes CASSSRGLDGYTF.

The CDR3 here is CASSPPWGLAGARETQYF. CDR3 DNA sequence: TGTGCCAGCAGCCCCCCTTGGGGACTAGCGGGAGCACGAGAGACCCAGTACTTC. The genes are TRBV27 and TRBJ2-5, with 14 bases identical to TRBD2. CDR1 MNHEY and CDR2 SMNVEV come from the germline V gene (reference sequence). With V trimmed by 6 bases and J by 4 bases, 13 bases remained unmatched. This CDR3 spans 18 amino acids.

The chain employs TRBV11-2 and TRBJ1-3, with TRBD1 matching over 9 bases. Germline values: CDR1 SGHAT, CDR2 FQNNGV. V gave up 5 bases and J gave up 9 bases; unmatched junction bases: 5. This CDR3 has 13 residues. The CDR3 DNA reads as TGTGCCAGCAGCCTGGACAGGGGAGGCACCATATATTTT. Amino acid sequence: CASSLDRGGTIYF.

This sequence joins TRBV7-2 and TRBJ1-2, with D perhaps TRBD1 (5 bases). V was shortened by 4 bases and J by 1 base, with 10 bases between the two germline ends. The CDR3 consists of 14 residues. Germline V gene lookup returns CDR1 SGHTA and CDR2 FQGNSA. The CDR3 loop is CASSSTTVNYGYTF. CDR3 in DNA: TGTGCCAGCAGCTCCACGACAGTTAACTATGGCTACACCTTC.

This clone has a single count. The chain joins TRBV27 to TRBJ1-2; TRBD1 might be the D (6 bases). Trimming stripped 7 bases from V and 6 bases from J, with 21 bases between. Germline V CDR1 and CDR2: MNHEY, SMNVEV (reference sequence). CDR3 length: 15 residues. The CDR3 here is CASTLGQPAVHGYTF. CDR3 coding DNA: TGTGCCAGCACCTTAGGACAGCCCGCGGTCCATGGCTACACCTTC.

This chain links TRBV3-1 (or the pseudogene TRBV3-2) with TRBJ2-3; D perhaps matches TRBD2 (6 bases). CDR3 length: 13 residues. CDR1 and CDR2 (germline): LGHDT, YNNKEL (reference sequence). V lost 4 bases and J lost 4, with 9 bases in between. The CDR3 protein is CASSRLGADTQYF. The DNA of the CDR3 is TGTGCCAGCAGCCGACTAGGTGCAGATACGCAGTATTTT.

This rearrangement joins TRBV5-6 to TRBJ2-3; D perhaps matches TRBD2 (6 bases). Germline loops: CDR1 SGHDT, CDR2 YYEEEE. V was pared by 4 bases and J by 2 bases, with 17 bases between. The CDR3 is made up of 16 amino acids. The CDR3 region has the DNA TGTGCCAGCAGCAAGTCTGCGGGATGGGACACAGATACGCAGTATTTT. Protein sequence: CASSKSAGWDTDTQYF.

This chain joins TRBV4-3 and TRBJ2-3, with D maybe TRBD2 (5 bases). Germline V gives CDR1 LGHNA, CDR2 YSLEER. V gave up 0 bases and J gave up 3 bases, with 10 bases separating them. This CDR3 spans 15 amino acids. The CDR3 loop is CASSQERRITDTQYF. Here the CDR3 DNA reads TGCGCCAGCAGCCAAGAAAGGAGGATTACAGATACGCAGTATTTT.

The V call is TRBV2, the J call TRBJ1-3; D is unclear. Trimming cost V 6 bases and J 0 bases, with 3 bases left between them. CDR1 SNHLY and CDR2 FYNNEI come from the germline V gene. This CDR3 spans 12 amino acids. The CDR3 DNA reads TGTGCCAGCAGCGGCTCTGGAAACACCATATATTTT. This encodes CASSGSGNTIYF.

This clone was recorded only once. This rearrangement joins TRBV28 to TRBJ2-3; no firm D call. V was trimmed by 6 bases and J by 4 bases, leaving 17 bases between them. The CDR3 contains 15 residues. Germline V gene data show CDR1 as MDHEN and CDR2 as SYDVKM. In DNA, the CDR3 is TGTGCCAGCAGCGCCTATCGGAGTTACGCAGATACGCAGTATTTT. It is translated as CASSAYRSYADTQYF.

The chain recombines TRBV5-1 with TRBJ1-1; D may be TRBD1 (5 bases). The CDR3 is 13 residues long. V lost 4 bases, J lost 1 base, and 8 bases lay in between. Germline V gives CDR1 SGHRS, CDR2 YFSETQ. In DNA, the CDR3 is TGCGCCAGCAGCCAGGACACGAACACTGAAGCTTTCTTT. Amino acids: CASSQDTNTEAFF.

This clone was seen just once. This chain uses TRBV19 with TRBJ1-2; D is possibly TRBD1 (6 bases). The CDR3 spans 13 residues. Germline values: CDR1 LNHDA, CDR2 SQIVND (reference sequence). The ends were cut back, 6 bases at V and 6 bases at J, with 14 bases in the middle. In nucleotides, the CDR3 is TGTGCCAGTAGCCGGGACAACAATAATGGCTACACCTTC. Translated, it gives CASSRDNNNGYTF. Variable domain in full (rest from reference TRBV19 and TRBJ1-2): DGGITQSPKYLFRKEGQNVTLSCEQNLNHDAMYWYRQDPGQGLRLIYYSQIVNDFQKGDIAEGYSVSREKKESFPLTVTSAQKNPTAFYLCASSRDNNNGYTFGSGTRLTVV.

This chain joins TRBV5-4 and TRBJ2-6; no reliable D call. CDR1 is SGHNT, CDR2 YYREEE, per germline (reference sequence). V lost 0 bases and J 2 bases, leaving 6 bases between the germline ends. The CDR3 spans 15 residues. CDR3 bases: TGTGCCAGCAGCTTGGGGTCTACTGGGGCCAACGTCCTGACTTTC. This translates into CASSLGSTGANVLTF.

The rearrangement links TRBV24-1 to TRBJ2-5, with 10 bases identical to TRBD1. The trim removed 9 bases at V and 5 bases at J, leaving 2 bases unmatched. CDR1 KGHDR and CDR2 SFDVKD come from the germline V gene. The CDR3 sequence is 12 residues long. The CDR3 nucleotides are TGTGCCACCGGACAGGGGGTGGAGACCCAGTACTTC. Amino acids: CATGQGVETQYF.

The chain links TRBV27 to TRBJ2-7; TRBD2 matches at 9 bases. Trimming took 8 bases from V and 3 from J; bases not matched to a gene: 8. There are 14 residues in the CDR3. CDR1 and CDR2 (germline): MNHEY, SMNVEV (reference sequence). CDR3 bases: TGTGCCAGCTCTCAAGGGCGGGAGGGCTACGAGCAGTACTTC. Protein product: CASSQGREGYEQYF.

Only one count was recorded for this clone. The V call is TRBV28, the J call TRBJ1-2, with TRBD1 as a possible D gene (5 bases). Germline V gene lookup returns CDR1 MDHEN and CDR2 SYDVKM. This CDR3 contains 11 residues. V dropped 7 bases and J dropped 7 bases, with 10 bases sitting between them. The CDR3 DNA sequence: TGTGCCAGCACCGGGGGGGGTGGCTACACCTTC. This translates into CASTGGGGYTF.

The chain is built from TRBV7-9 and TRBJ2-5; tentative D call: TRBD2 (6 bases). V gave up 5 bases and J gave up 1 base, with 20 bases separating them. The germline CDR1 and CDR2 sequences are SEHNR and FQNEAQ (reference sequence). There are 17 residues in the CDR3. The CDR3 DNA sequence: TGTGCCAGCAGCACACTTGGGGGAGCGGGTGGCCAAGAGACCCAGTACTTC. Protein: CASSTLGGAGGQETQYF.

V is TRBV5-1 and J is TRBJ1-1; no firm D call. V was trimmed by 0 bases and J by 2 bases, leaving 8 bases between them. The CDR3 has 14 amino acids. Germline V gene lookup returns CDR1 SGHRS and CDR2 YFSETQ. CDR3 region: CASSLEPGNTEAFF. The DNA of the CDR3 is TGCGCCAGCAGCTTGGAGCCGGGAAACACTGAAGCTTTCTTT.

The rearrangement joins TRBV18 to TRBJ1-1; D gene ambiguous. Germline CDR1 is KGHSH and CDR2 is LQKENI. The CDR3 has 15 residues. The ends were cut back, 3 bases at V and 1 base at J, with 12 bases in the middle. CDR3 region: CASSPLDGKNTEAFF. In nucleotides, the CDR3 is TGTGCCAGCTCACCGCTCGACGGGAAGAACACTGAAGCTTTCTTT.